These T cell receptor beta chains were read from a single sample in a study of PD-1 blockade in classical Hodgkin lymphoma. Sequencing used immunoSEQ multiplex PCR; TCRdb keeps in-frame clones, though not all of them. The sample consists of 35,000 to 50,000 clones, approximately 83% of them appearing once. Sequences were derived from peripheral blood mononuclear cells (PBMCs), sampled at baseline. Receptors were obtained from a human donor with classical Hodgkin lymphoma. Each CDR3 is given without its conserved first and last residue. D genes are given only for firm matches.

-,TRBJ2-2,TRBV11-2,ASSPVPRQYYTGELF
-,TRBJ2-7,TRBV6-5,ASSYSMLAGLYEQY
-,TRBJ2-7,TRBV19,ASSKRKTADGAYEQY
-,TRBJ2-7,TRBV11-2,ASSRKGSTYEQY
TRBD1,TRBJ2-4,TRBV28,ASSFSYGTRRTGDGAKNIQY
-,TRBJ2-7,TRBV27,ASSLLQVGYEQY
-,TRBJ1-1,TRBV6-1,ASSVGNTEAF
-,TRBJ2-2,TRBV30,AWSEQGRGLF
-,TRBJ2-1,TRBV19,ASSINFGENQF
TRBD2,TRBJ2-3,TRBV6-5,ASSPGGLSNTQY
-,TRBJ2-3,TRBV7-2,ASGLTRLSDTQY
TRBD1,TRBJ2-1,TRBV28,ASSLWSGGNEQF
-,TRBJ1-1,TRBV2,ASQGSRGMNTEAF
TRBD1,TRBJ1-5,TRBV5-5,ASSPTGTSNQPQH
-,TRBJ1-5,TRBV28,ASSFSRAEPQH
TRBD2,TRBJ2-7,TRBV6-5,ASSYVLSGAEQY
-,TRBJ1-5,TRBV6-6,ASSPTGIQPQH
-,TRBJ1-1,TRBV6-6,ASSRTIDRLEAF
-,TRBJ2-7,TRBV18,ASSPRGTEYEQY
-,TRBJ2-5,TRBV25-1,ASSDPDRPTQY
-,TRBJ2-3,TRBV28,ASSPSRPRTDTQY
TRBD1,TRBJ1-2,TRBV5-1,ASSPATGYGYT
TRBD2,TRBJ2-7,TRBV27,ASTTSGRLGEQY
-,TRBJ2-1,TRBV27,ASSTGSPFEQF
TRBD2,TRBJ2-7,TRBV13,ASSLVAGPPGQY
-,TRBJ1-2,TRBV18,ASSEDGDGYT
-,TRBJ1-2,TRBV4-2,ASSQELGDIYGYT
-,TRBJ2-7,TRBV9,ASSVGLGGTVDEQY
-,TRBJ2-3,TRBV27,ASIERAGTQY
-,TRBJ2-1,TRBV19,ASSIPDMQF
-,TRBJ2-5,TRBV7-3,ASSLRGAGATQY
-,TRBJ1-2,TRBV30,AWSVQSSYYT
-,TRBJ2-7,TRBV7-2,ASSLRTASYEQY
-,TRBJ1-1,TRBV5-1,ASHTKGGNTEAF
TRBD1,TRBJ1-3,TRBV18,ASSRQGTNGNTIY
-,TRBJ2-7,TRBV28,ASSGDTPYEQY
-,TRBJ1-1,TRBV27,ASRDEPGNTEAF
-,TRBJ1-2,TRBV28,ASSFGGNYGYT
-,TRBJ2-1,TRBV5-4,ASSLVGGMGEQF
-,TRBJ2-7,TRBV2,ASLGGMSYEQY
-,TRBJ2-3,TRBV12-5,ASGMGPTPGTQY
TRBD1,TRBJ1-2,TRBV6-6,ASSGWDSGQGGGYT
-,TRBJ2-6,TRBV19,ATTTPSGANVLT
TRBD1,TRBJ1-1,TRBV27,ASSSLQGARDSEAF
-,TRBJ2-1,TRBV30,AWSQDNEQF
-,TRBJ1-2,TRBV5-1,ASSLESNYGYT
-,TRBJ2-7,TRBV7-6,ASSLAVGSPYEQY
-,TRBJ1-1,TRBV27,ASSLKAPDWGTEAF
-,TRBJ1-2,TRBV7-2,ASSPVTGNYGYT
-,TRBJ2-7,TRBV7-9,ASSLRRDYEQY
-,TRBJ2-1,TRBV7-3,ASSLGGYGYNEQF
-,TRBJ1-3,TRBV27,ASSYSSGNTIY
TRBD2,TRBJ2-2,TRBV9,ASSVVSLAGIRRTGELF
-,TRBJ2-7,TRBV6-5,ASRPSTGRTYEQY
-,TRBJ1-1,TRBV2,ASSHRIGWDTEAF
-,TRBJ1-1,TRBV13,ASSLGSGSTEAF
-,TRBJ2-1,TRBV6-1,ASSEALPVGPLYNEQF
TRBD1,TRBJ1-3,TRBV15,ATSRDRGLSGNTIY
-,TRBJ1-1,TRBV9,ASSVGGIPSIGTEAF